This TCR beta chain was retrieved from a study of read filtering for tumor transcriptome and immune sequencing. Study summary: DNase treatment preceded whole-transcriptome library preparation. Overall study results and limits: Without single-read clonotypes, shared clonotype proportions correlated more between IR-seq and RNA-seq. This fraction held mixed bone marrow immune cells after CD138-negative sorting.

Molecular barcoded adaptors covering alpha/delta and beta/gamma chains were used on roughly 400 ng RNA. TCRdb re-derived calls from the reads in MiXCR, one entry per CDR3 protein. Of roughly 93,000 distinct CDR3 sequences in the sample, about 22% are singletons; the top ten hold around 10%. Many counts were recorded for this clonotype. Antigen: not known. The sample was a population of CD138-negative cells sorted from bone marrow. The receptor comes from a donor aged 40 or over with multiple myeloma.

The CDR3 DNA sequence: TGTGCCAGCAGCTTAGGTGTGACAGGGGCCAATGAGCAGTTCTTC. The encoded protein is CASSLGVTGANEQFF. V gene TRBV11-2 combines with J gene TRBJ2-1; 8 bases are a match to TRBD1. This CDR3 has 15 amino acids. Germline V gives CDR1 SGHAT, CDR2 FQNNGV. The ends lost 1 base at V and 6 bases at J; junction bases unmatched: 5. Filled out from reference TRBV11-2 and TRBJ2-1, the complete variable domain reads EAGVAQSPRYKIIEKRQSVAFWCNPISGHATLYWYQQILGQGPKLLIQFQNNGVVDDSQLPKDRFSAERLKGVDSTLKIQPAKLEDSAVYLCASSLGVTGANEQFFGPGTRLTVL.